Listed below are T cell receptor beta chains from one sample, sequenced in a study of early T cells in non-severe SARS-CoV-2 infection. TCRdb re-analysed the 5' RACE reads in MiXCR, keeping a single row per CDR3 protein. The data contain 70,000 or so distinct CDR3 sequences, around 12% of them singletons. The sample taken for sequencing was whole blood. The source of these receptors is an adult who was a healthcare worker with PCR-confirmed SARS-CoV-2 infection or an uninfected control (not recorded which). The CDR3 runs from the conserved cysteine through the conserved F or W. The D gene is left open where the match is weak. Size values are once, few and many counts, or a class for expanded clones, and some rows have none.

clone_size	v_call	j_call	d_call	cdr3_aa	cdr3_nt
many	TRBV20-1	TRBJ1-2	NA	CSAGGTSYGYTF	TGCAGTGCTGGAGGGACGTCCTATGGCTACACCTTC
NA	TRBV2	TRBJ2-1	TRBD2	CASSVPLTGTNDSGDPYNEQFF	TGTGCCAGCAGCGTACCCCTGACAGGCACGAACGATAGCGGGGACCCCTACAATGAGCAGTTCTTC
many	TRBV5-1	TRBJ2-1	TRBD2	CASSLGLAPSYNEQFF	TGCGCCAGCAGCTTGGGACTAGCGCCTTCCTACAATGAGCAGTTCTTC
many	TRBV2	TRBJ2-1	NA	CASSDPTGSYNEQFF	TGTGCCAGCAGTGATCCGACGGGCTCCTACAATGAGCAGTTCTTC
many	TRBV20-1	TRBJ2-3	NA	CSARAGASTDTQYF	TGCAGTGCTAGAGCGGGCGCTAGCACAGATACGCAGTATTTT
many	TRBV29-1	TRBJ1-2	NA	CSVGWGEGYGYTF	TGCAGCGTTGGATGGGGGGAGGGCTATGGCTACACCTTC
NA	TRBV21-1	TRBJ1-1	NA	CASSEFDRSPEDLF	TGTGCCAGCAGCGAGTTTGACAGGTCCCCCGAGGATCTCTTT
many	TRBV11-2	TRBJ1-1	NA	CASSVGNTEAFF	TGTGCCAGCAGCGTAGGGAACACTGAAGCTTTCTTT
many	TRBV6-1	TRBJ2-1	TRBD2	CATTAGDSYNEQFF	TGTGCCACTACAGCGGGAGACTCCTACAATGAGCAGTTCTTC
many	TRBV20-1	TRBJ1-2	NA	CSAGKGRQAQGDGYTF	TGCAGTGCTGGCAAAGGAAGGCAGGCCCAAGGGGATGGCTACACCTTC
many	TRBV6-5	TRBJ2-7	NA	CASSYSRGGTNEQYF	TGTGCCAGCAGTTACTCGAGAGGGGGTACCAACGAGCAGTACTTC
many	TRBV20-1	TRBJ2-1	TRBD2	CSARDPLAGTIDNEQFF	TGCAGTGCTAGAGATCCACTAGCGGGGACGATCGACAATGAGCAGTTCTTC
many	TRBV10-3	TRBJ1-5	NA	CAARQDTITPQHF	TGTGCCGCCCGACAGGACACAATCACGCCCCAGCATTTT
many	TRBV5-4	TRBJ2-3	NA	CASSSGSDTQYF	TGTGCCAGCAGCTCGGGGTCAGATACGCAGTATTTT
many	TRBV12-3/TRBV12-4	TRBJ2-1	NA	CASSFLFGVEQFF	TGTGCCAGCAGTTTCCTTTTCGGGGTCGAGCAGTTCTTC
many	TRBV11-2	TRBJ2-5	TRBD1	CASSSGSEGAETQYF	TGTGCCAGCAGCTCCGGTTCCGAGGGGGCAGAGACCCAGTACTTC
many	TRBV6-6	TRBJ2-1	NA	CASSYSIVFSSYNEQFF	TGTGCCAGCAGTTACTCGATTGTTTTCAGCTCCTACAATGAGCAGTTCTTC
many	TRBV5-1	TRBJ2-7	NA	CASSRDGAYEQYF	TGCGCCAGCAGCCGGGACGGGGCCTACGAGCAGTACTTC